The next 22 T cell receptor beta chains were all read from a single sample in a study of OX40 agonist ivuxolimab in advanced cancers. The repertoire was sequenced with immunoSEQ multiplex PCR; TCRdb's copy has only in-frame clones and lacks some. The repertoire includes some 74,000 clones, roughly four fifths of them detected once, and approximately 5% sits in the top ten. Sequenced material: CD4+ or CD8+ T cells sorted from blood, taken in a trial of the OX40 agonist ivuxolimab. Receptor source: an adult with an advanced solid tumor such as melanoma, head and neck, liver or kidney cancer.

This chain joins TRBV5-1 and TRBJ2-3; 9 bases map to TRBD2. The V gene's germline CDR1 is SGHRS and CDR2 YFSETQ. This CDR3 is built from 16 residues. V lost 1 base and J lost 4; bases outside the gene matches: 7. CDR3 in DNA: TGCGCCAGCAGCTTGAAGACTAGCGGTAATGCAGATACGCAGTATTTT. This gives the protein CASSLKTSGNADTQYF.

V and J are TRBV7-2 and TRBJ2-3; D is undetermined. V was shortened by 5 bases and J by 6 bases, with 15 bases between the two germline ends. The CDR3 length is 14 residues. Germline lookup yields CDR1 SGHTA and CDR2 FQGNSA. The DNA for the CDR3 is TGTGCCAGCAGCGCACATAGCACAACGGATACGCAGTATTTT. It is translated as CASSAHSTTDTQYF.

In DNA form, the CDR3 reads TGCGCCAGCAGCTCAAGCGGGAGTTCGTCCTACGAGCAGTACTTC. Translation gives CASSSSGSSSYEQYF. The gene calls are TRBV5-1 and TRBJ2-7; 8 bases are shared with TRBD2. This CDR3 comprises 15 residues. V dropped 3 bases and J dropped 1; count of bases not matched to a gene: 6. Germline CDR1 and CDR2: SGHRS and YFSETQ.

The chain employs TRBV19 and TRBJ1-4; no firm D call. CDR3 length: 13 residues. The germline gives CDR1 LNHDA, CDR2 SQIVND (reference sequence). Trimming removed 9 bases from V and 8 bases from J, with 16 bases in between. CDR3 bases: TGTGCCAGCCGACCTCCCGATCTCGAAAAACTGTTTTTT. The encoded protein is CASRPPDLEKLFF.

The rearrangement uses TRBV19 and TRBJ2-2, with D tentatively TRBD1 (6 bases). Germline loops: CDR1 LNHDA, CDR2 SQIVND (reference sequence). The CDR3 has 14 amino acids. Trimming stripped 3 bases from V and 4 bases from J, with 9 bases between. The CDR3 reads CASSIGQSTGELFF. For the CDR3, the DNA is TGTGCCAGTAGTATTGGACAGAGCACCGGGGAGCTGTTTTTT.

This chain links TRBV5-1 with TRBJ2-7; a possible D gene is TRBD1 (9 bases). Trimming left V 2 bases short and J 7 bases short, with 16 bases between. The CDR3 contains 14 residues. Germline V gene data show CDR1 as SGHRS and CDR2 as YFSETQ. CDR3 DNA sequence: TGCGCCAGCAGCTTTGGGACAGGGACTAGGGAGCAGTACTTC. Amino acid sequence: CASSFGTGTREQYF.

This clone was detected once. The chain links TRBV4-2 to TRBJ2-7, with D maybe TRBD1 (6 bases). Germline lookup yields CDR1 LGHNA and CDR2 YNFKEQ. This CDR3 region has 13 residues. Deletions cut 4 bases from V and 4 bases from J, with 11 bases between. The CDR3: CASSPGTRYEQYF. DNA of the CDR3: TGTGCCAGCAGCCCCGGGACAAGATACGAGCAGTACTTC.

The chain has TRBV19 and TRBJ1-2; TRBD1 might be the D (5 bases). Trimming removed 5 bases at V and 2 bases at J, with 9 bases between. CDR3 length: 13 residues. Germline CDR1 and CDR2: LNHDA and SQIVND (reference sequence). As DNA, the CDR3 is TGTGCCAGTAGTCGCCAGGGAAACTATGGCTACACCTTC. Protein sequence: CASSRQGNYGYTF.

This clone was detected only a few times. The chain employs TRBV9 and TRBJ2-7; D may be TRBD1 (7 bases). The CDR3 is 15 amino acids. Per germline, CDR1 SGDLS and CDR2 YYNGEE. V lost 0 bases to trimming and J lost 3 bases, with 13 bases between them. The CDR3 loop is CASSVGAGGGYEQYF. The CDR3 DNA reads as TGTGCCAGCAGCGTAGGAGCAGGGGGAGGCTACGAGCAGTACTTC.

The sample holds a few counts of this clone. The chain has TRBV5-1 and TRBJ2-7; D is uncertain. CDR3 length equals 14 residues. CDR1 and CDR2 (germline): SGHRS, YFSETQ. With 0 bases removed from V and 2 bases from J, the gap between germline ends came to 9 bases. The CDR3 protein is CASSLGAMAYEQYF. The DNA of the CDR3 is TGCGCCAGCAGCTTGGGAGCCATGGCCTACGAGCAGTACTTC.

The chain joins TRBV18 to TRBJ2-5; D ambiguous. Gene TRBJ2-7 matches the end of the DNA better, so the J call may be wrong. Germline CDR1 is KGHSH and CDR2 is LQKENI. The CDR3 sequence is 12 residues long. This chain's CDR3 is CASSPFPTEQYF. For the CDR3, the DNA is TGTGCCAGCTCACCATTTCCCACCGAGCAGTACTTC.

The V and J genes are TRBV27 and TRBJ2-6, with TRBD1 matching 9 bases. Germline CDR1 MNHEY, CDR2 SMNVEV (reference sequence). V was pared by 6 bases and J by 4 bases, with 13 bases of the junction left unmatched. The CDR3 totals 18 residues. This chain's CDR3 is CASSGNRGQGPGANVLTF. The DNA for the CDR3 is TGTGCCAGCAGCGGAAACCGGGGACAGGGACCCGGGGCCAACGTCCTGACTTTC.

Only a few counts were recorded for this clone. The chain's CDR3 is CSVEVTRAREQFF. DNA for the CDR3: TGCAGCGTTGAAGTAACCAGGGCGCGGGAGCAGTTCTTC. The chain has TRBV29-1 and TRBJ2-1, with a weak D call TRBD1 (5 bases). Germline-derived CDR1 and CDR2 are SQVTM and ANQGSEA. V shed 1 base and J shed 10 bases, with 14 bases lying between them. The CDR3 loop spans 13 amino acids.

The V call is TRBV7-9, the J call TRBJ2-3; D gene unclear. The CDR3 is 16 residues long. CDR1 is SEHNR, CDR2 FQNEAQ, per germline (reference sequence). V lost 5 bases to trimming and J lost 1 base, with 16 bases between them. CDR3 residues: CASSDEMGSGTDTQYF. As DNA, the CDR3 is TGTGCCAGCAGCGACGAAATGGGGTCGGGCACAGATACGCAGTATTTT.

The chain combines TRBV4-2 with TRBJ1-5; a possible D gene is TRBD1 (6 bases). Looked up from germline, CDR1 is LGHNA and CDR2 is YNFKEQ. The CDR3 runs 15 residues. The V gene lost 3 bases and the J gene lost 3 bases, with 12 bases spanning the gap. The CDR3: CASSQGAGTNQPQHF. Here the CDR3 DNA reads TGTGCCAGCAGCCAGGGGGCAGGTACCAATCAGCCCCAGCATTTT.

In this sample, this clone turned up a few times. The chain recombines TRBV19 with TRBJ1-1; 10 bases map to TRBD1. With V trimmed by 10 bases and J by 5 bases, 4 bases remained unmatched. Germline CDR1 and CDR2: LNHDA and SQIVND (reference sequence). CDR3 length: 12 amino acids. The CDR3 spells CATGQGWTEAFF. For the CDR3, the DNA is TGTGCCACGGGACAGGGGTGGACTGAAGCTTTCTTT.

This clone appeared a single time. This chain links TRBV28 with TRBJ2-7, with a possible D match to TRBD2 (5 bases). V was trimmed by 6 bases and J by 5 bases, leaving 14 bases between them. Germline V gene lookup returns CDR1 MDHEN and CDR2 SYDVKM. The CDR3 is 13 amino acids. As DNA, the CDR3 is TGTGCCAGCAGGTCGGGCCCCGGGGACGAGCAGTACTTC. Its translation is CASRSGPGDEQYF.

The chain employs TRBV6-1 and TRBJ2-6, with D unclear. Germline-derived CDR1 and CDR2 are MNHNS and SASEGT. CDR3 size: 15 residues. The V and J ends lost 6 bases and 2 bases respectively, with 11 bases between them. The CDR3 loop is CASSLTSAGANVLTF. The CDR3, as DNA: TGTGCCAGCAGCCTTACTTCGGCTGGGGCCAACGTCCTGACTTTC.

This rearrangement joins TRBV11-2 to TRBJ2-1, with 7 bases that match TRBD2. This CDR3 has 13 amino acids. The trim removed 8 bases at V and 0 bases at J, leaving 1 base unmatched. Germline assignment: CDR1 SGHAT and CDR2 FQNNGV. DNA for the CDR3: TGTGCCAGCGCGGGAGACTCCTACAATGAGCAGTTCTTC. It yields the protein CASAGDSYNEQFF.

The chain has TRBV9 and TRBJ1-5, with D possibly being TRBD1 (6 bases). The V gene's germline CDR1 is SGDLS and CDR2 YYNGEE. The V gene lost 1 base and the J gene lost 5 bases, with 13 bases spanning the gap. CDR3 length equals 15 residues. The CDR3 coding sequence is TGTGCCAGCAGCGTACGCGGACAGCCAGATCAGCCCCAGCATTTT. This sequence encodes CASSVRGQPDQPQHF.

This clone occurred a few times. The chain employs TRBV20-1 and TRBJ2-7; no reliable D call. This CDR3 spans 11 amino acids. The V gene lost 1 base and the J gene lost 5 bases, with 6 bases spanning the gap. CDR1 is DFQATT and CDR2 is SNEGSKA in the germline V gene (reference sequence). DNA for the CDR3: TGCAGTGCTAGAGTGTGGGACGAGCAGTACTTC. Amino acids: CSARVWDEQYF.

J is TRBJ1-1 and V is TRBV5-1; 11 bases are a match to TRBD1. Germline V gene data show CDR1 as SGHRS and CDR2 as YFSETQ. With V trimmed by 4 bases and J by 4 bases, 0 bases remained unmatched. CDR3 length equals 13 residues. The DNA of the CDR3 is TGCGCCAGCAGCGGGACAGGGGGCACTGAAGCTTTCTTT. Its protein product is CASSGTGGTEAFF.